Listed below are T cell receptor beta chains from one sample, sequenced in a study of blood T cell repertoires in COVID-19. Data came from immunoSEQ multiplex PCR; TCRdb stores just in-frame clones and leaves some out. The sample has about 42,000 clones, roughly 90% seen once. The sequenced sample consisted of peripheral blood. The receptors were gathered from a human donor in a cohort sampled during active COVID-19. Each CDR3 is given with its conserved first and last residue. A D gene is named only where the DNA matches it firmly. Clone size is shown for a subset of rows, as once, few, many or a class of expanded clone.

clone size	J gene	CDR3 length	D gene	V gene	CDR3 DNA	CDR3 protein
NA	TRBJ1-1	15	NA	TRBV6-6	TGTGCCAGCAGTTACTCACCAGGGCTGAACACTGAAGCTTTCTTT	CASSYSPGLNTEAFF
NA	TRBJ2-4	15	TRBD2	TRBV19	TGTGCCAGTATGGGACTAGGATTAGCCAAAAACATTCAGTACTTC	CASMGLGLAKNIQYF
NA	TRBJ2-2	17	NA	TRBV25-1	TGTGCCAGCGCAAGTACCCGGGTTACCCGGAACACCGGGGAGCTGTTTTTT	CASASTRVTRNTGELFF
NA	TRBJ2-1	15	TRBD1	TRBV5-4	TGTGCCAGCAGCTGGGGACAGGGGGCGGGGAATGAGCAGTTCTTC	CASSWGQGAGNEQFF
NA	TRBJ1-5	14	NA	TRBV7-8	TGTGCCAGCAGCTTGACGACGGGGGATCAGCCCCAGCATTTT	CASSLTTGDQPQHF
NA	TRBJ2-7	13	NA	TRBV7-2	TGTGCCAGCAGCTTAGGCAGGTCCTACGAGCAGTACTTC	CASSLGRSYEQYF
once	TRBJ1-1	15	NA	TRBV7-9	TGTGCCAGCAGCACTACGGACACGGAGAACACTGAAGCTTTCTTT	CASSTTDTENTEAFF
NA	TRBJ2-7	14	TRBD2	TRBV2	TGTGCCAGCAGTATAGCGGGAGGGAGTTACGAGCAGTACTTC	CASSIAGGSYEQYF
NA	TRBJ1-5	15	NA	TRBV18	TGTGCCAGCTCACCACGGGGGGTAGGCAATCAGCCCCAGCATTTT	CASSPRGVGNQPQHF
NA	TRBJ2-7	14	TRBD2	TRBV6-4	TGTGCCAGCACCCTCCCACTAGCGGATTACGAGCAGTACTTC	CASTLPLADYEQYF
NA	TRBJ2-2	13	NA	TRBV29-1	TGCAGCGCGATAATAGGGGGGGGCGGGGAGCTGTTTTTT	CSAIIGGGGELFF
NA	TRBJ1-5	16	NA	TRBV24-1	TGTGCCACCAGTGATGCGGGGGTCGGAAACAATCAGCCCCAGCATTTT	CATSDAGVGNNQPQHF
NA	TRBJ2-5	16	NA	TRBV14	TGTGCCAGCAGCCAAGGTTTTGGACAGCCTCAAGAGACCCAGTACTTC	CASSQGFGQPQETQYF
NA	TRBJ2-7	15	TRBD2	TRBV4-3	TGCGCCAGCAGCCAAGATCGTGGCGGGGGATACGAGCAGTACTTC	CASSQDRGGGYEQYF
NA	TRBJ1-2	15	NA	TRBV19	TGTGCCAGTAGTATCCGGACAGAAGTTAACTATGGCTACACCTTC	CASSIRTEVNYGYTF
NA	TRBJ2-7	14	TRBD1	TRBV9	TGTGCCAGCGGGCAGGGGGCCCCCCCTTGGGAGCAGTACTTC	CASGQGAPPWEQYF
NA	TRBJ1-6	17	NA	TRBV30	TGTGCCTGGACCAACAGGGTGGGGAGCTCCTATAATTCACCCCTCCACTTT	CAWTNRVGSSYNSPLHF
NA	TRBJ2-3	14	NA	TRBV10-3	TGTGCCACCAAGGAGCGCCTCGGCACAGATACGCAGTATTTT	CATKERLGTDTQYF
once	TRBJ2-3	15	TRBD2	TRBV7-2	TGTGCCAGCAGTTATAGCGGGGGGGTCTCAGATACGCAGTATTTT	CASSYSGGVSDTQYF
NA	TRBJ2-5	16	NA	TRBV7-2	TGTGCCAGCAGCCCCCAGGTGACGGGGGGCCGAGAGACCCAGTACTTC	CASSPQVTGGRETQYF
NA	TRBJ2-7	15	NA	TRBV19	TGTGCCAGTAGTCTCTCTTGGACATCCCCCTACGAGCAGTACTTC	CASSLSWTSPYEQYF
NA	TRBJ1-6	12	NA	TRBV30	TGTGCCTCCCGGGAGTTGGGTTCACCCCTCCACTTT	CASRELGSPLHF
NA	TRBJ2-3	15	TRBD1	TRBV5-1	TGCGCCAGCAGCCGGGGACAGGGCGGTCCAGATACGCAGTATTTT	CASSRGQGGPDTQYF
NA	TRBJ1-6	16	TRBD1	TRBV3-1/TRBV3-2	TGTGCCAGCAGCCACCGGACAGGACCATATAATTCACCCCTCCACTTT	CASSHRTGPYNSPLHF
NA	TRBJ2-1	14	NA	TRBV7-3	TGTGCCAGCAGCTTGACGACAGGTAACAATGAGCAGTTCTTC	CASSLTTGNNEQFF
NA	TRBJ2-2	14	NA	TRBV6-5	TGTGCCAGCAGTAGAACAGGGTCCACCGGGGAGCTGTTTTTT	CASSRTGSTGELFF
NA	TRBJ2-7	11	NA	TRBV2	TGTGCCAGCAGTGAATACGGCGAGCAGTACTTC	CASSEYGEQYF
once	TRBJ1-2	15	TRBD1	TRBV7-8	TGTGCCAGCAGCCCTCGACAGGGGGGCGACTATGGCTACACCTTC	CASSPRQGGDYGYTF
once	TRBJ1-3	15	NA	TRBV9	TGTGCCAGCACCGAAGCGGGGGGCGGTGGAAACACCATATATTTT	CASTEAGGGGNTIYF
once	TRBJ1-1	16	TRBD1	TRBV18	TGTGCCAGCTCACTTGTTATAAACAGGGGGAACACTGAAGCTTTCTTT	CASSLVINRGNTEAFF
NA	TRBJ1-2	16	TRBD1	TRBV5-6	TGTGCCAGCAGCTCGACGGGGTGGACAGGGACCTATGGCTACACCTTC	CASSSTGWTGTYGYTF
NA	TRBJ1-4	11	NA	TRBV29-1	TGCAGCGTTGATTCGGGGAGAAAACTGTTTTTT	CSVDSGRKLFF
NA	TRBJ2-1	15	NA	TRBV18	TGTGCCAGCTCACCACCGAGTCACTCCTACAATGAGCAGTTCTTC	CASSPPSHSYNEQFF
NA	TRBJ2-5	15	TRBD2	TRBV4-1	TGCGCCAGCAGCCAAGGCGGGGGAGCGCAAGAGACCCAGTACTTC	CASSQGGGAQETQYF
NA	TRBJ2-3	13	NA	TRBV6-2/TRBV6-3	TGTGCCAGCAGTTACCCTTTAACAGATACGCAGTATTTT	CASSYPLTDTQYF
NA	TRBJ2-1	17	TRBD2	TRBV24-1	TGTGCCACCAGTGATTCACCCACTAGCGGAAACTACAATGAGCAGTTCTTC	CATSDSPTSGNYNEQFF
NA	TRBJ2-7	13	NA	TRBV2	TGTGCCAGCAGCCCCGACAGCGCCTACGAGCAGTACTTC	CASSPDSAYEQYF
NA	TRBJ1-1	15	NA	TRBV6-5	TGTGCCAGCAGTCGACGGCCGGGAGCGAACACTGAAGCTTTCTTT	CASSRRPGANTEAFF
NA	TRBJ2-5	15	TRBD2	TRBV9	TGTGCCAGCAGCCCCGGGAGGGTTCGCCAAGAGACCCAGTACTTC	CASSPGRVRQETQYF
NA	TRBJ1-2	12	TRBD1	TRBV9	TGTGCCAGCAGCGGGGACAGTTATGGCTACACCTTC	CASSGDSYGYTF
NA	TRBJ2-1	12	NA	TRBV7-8	TGTGCCAGCAGCCCAGGTACCAATGAGCAGTTCTTC	CASSPGTNEQFF
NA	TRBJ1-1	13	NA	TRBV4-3	TGCGCCAGCAAGGAGGGCGGAGGGAATGAAGCTTTCTTT	CASKEGGGNEAFF
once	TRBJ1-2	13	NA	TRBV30	TGTGCCTGGAGTGTTCAGGCAGGTCTGGGCTACACCTTC	CAWSVQAGLGYTF
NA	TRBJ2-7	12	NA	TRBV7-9	TGTGCCAGCAGCGCACAGTCCTACGAGCAGTACTTC	CASSAQSYEQYF
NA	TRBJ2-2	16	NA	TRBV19	TGTGCCAGTAGTGCAGGGGGACTGGGGAACACCGGGGAGCTGTTTTTT	CASSAGGLGNTGELFF